This is a list of T cell receptor beta chains from one sample in a study of blood T cell repertoires in COVID-19. TCRdb's copy holds only in-frame clones and misses some; the assay was immunoSEQ multiplex PCR. The sample has a few hundred thousand clones, nearly 90% seen once. What was sequenced was PBMCs or T cells enriched from blood (not recorded which). These receptor sequences come from a woman in her fifties or sixties who had been exposed to COVID-19. The CDR3 runs from the conserved cysteine through the conserved F or W.

J,V,CDR3
TRBJ1-5,TRBV5-6,CASSSQGTNQPQHF
TRBJ1-1,TRBV11-2,CASSSLRQTEAFF
TRBJ1-2,TRBV11-3,CASSFSRDRAGEYGYTF
TRBJ2-7,TRBV28,CASSTSPYEQYF
TRBJ2-5,TRBV9,CASSVGQVFLETQYF
TRBJ2-5,TRBV5-4,CASSFGFAGGALQTQYF
TRBJ1-5,TRBV6-5,CASSQQGMVMPQHF
TRBJ1-2,TRBV5-1,CASSSQGDYGYTF
TRBJ1-2,TRBV27,CASSLTANYGYTF
TRBJ2-7,TRBV14,CASSRGDHYEQYF
TRBJ1-5,TRBV28,CASSVLGAPAPQPQHF
TRBJ1-1,TRBV6-5,CASSRGQINTEAFF
TRBJ2-2,TRBV7-2,CASSLRPGDTGELFF
TRBJ1-2,TRBV6-1,CASSESHPSPGYTF
TRBJ1-2,TRBV5-1,CASSSTSGLSNYGYTF
TRBJ1-3,TRBV5-1,CASSSVGDIRRNTIYF
TRBJ2-5,TRBV19,CASSILGLAGAQETQYF
TRBJ1-4,TRBV7-9,CASSFTTGGAGTTNEKLFF
TRBJ1-6,TRBV5-1,CASSSEQGNYNSPLHF
TRBJ2-5,TRBV7-2,CASSLQGPAMETQYF
TRBJ1-5,TRBV19,CASSIVQGSRNQPQHF
TRBJ1-5,TRBV5-4,CASSMRPGDQPQHF
TRBJ1-3,TRBV5-1,CASSTSETSGNTIYF
TRBJ1-1,TRBV25-1,CASSGWDRGYTEAFF
TRBJ1-2,TRBV5-8,CASSRKQRTGSYGYTF
TRBJ1-1,TRBV18,CASSPPPGGTEAFF
TRBJ1-2,TRBV5-1,CASSLGTGLNYGYTF
TRBJ1-4,TRBV28,CATGSLAEKLFF
TRBJ1-2,TRBV7-8,CASSLFIDRGYGYTF
TRBJ2-5,TRBV7-8,CASSRGGVQETQYF
TRBJ1-2,TRBV7-8,CASSLDIRDRVHGYTF
TRBJ2-1,TRBV25-1,CASSGLWGGYNEQFF
TRBJ1-3,TRBV30,CAWSPNTVGNTIYF
TRBJ1-6,TRBV5-3,CARSLARQVDSPLHF
TRBJ2-5,TRBV28,CASSPGQEETQYF
TRBJ2-1,TRBV5-1,CASSGLAGGPNEQFF
TRBJ2-1,TRBV14,CASSPGLAGAQGYNEQFF
TRBJ1-4,TRBV3-1/TRBV3-2,CASSQVGTGGEKLFF
TRBJ1-3,TRBV6-1,CASSESVGASGNTIYF
TRBJ2-7,TRBV5-5,CASSPLAGAYEQYF
TRBJ1-5,TRBV2,CASSNVTGFSNQPQHF
TRBJ1-2,TRBV2,CASSVRGLSGNYGYTF
TRBJ1-6,TRBV3-1/TRBV3-2,CASSQELGANSPLHF
TRBJ1-1,TRBV5-1,CASSLAARGNTEAFF
TRBJ2-5,TRBV7-2,CASSLAASGGETQYF
TRBJ2-1,TRBV20-1,CSARGRVQFF
TRBJ2-3,TRBV9,CASSGFPGGVGTDTQYF
TRBJ2-7,TRBV7-2,CASSLGQGIYEQYF
TRBJ1-3,TRBV20-1,CSASDYRVSSGNTIYF
TRBJ1-1,TRBV28,CASSLWQGASIAEAFF
TRBJ2-7,TRBV10-3,CAISRQITYEQYF
TRBJ1-6,TRBV14,CASSDRSGVGNSPLHF